The rows below give T cell receptor beta chains drawn from one sample of a study of blood T cell repertoires in COVID-19. Clones were read by immunoSEQ multiplex PCR, and TCRdb kept only the in-frame ones, dropping some. In the table there are about 200,000 clones, just under 90% of which are singletons. Material: PBMCs or T cells enriched from blood (not recorded which). The source of these receptors is a woman aged 30 to 39 with acute COVID-19. Each CDR3 is given with its conserved first and last residue. Fields, in order: V gene, clone size, J gene, D gene, CDR3 DNA, CDR3 protein. A D gene is named only where the DNA matches it firmly. A row's size may be missing; if present it is once, few, many or a size class.

V: TRBV4-3; size: .; J: TRBJ2-1; D: .; DNA: TGCGCCAGCAGCCACCTTTTGTACAATGAGCAGTTCTTC; CDR3: CASSHLLYNEQFF
V: TRBV4-1; size: .; J: TRBJ1-5; D: TRBD1; DNA: TGCGCCAGCAGCCCTTCCCCGGGACAGGGGCGCAATCAGCCCCAGCATTTT; CDR3: CASSPSPGQGRNQPQHF
V: TRBV9; size: .; J: TRBJ2-7; D: .; DNA: TGTGCCAGCAGCGTAGATGATCGAGCAGGGGCAGACGAGCAGTACTTC; CDR3: CASSVDDRAGADEQYF
V: TRBV1; size: .; J: TRBJ1-1; D: .; DNA: TGCACCAGCAGGCAACAGGGGAACACTGAAGCTTTCTTT; CDR3: CTSRQQGNTEAFF
V: TRBV18; size: .; J: TRBJ1-1; D: .; DNA: TGTGCCAGCTCACCACGTAACATTGAGGAGGTGGGATCCTTT; CDR3: CASSPRNIEEVGSF
V: TRBV4-3; size: .; J: TRBJ2-1; D: .; DNA: TGCGCCAGCAGCCCTCAAGGTGCCGGGAAATGGTACAATGAGCAGTTCTTC; CDR3: CASSPQGAGKWYNEQFF
V: TRBV2; size: .; J: TRBJ2-1; D: TRBD2; DNA: TGTGCCAGCAGTGAGTCTAGCGGGGGGGACAATGAGCAGTTCTTC; CDR3: CASSESSGGDNEQFF
V: TRBV10-3; size: .; J: TRBJ2-6; D: TRBD1; DNA: TGTGCCATCAGTGACCTCCTCGGGACAGGGGGTGGGGCCAACGTCCTGACTTTC; CDR3: CAISDLLGTGGGANVLTF
V: TRBV19; size: few; J: TRBJ1-2; D: TRBD1; DNA: TGTGCCAGTAGCCCGGGACAGTACTATGGCTACACCTTC; CDR3: CASSPGQYYGYTF
V: TRBV5-5; size: .; J: TRBJ1-1; D: TRBD1; DNA: TGTGCCAGCAGGCCGACCGCAGGGGGCGGAACTGAAGCTTTCTTT; CDR3: CASRPTAGGGTEAFF
V: TRBV28; size: .; J: TRBJ1-2; D: .; DNA: TGTGCCAGCAGTTCCCACGGGACATCGACCTCCTATGGCTACACCTTC; CDR3: CASSSHGTSTSYGYTF
V: TRBV19; size: .; J: TRBJ1-2; D: .; DNA: TGTGCCAGTAGTTTCAGACAGACCACTAACTATGGCTACACCTTC; CDR3: CASSFRQTTNYGYTF
V: TRBV7-3; size: .; J: TRBJ2-1; D: .; DNA: TGTGCCAGCAGCCCTGGGAGGGGGGAGCAGTTCTTC; CDR3: CASSPGRGEQFF
V: TRBV5-4; size: .; J: TRBJ1-6; D: .; DNA: TGTGCCAGCAGCTTGGTCGGGGTTACGGATTCACCCCTCCACTTT; CDR3: CASSLVGVTDSPLHF
V: TRBV5-4; size: .; J: TRBJ2-3; D: .; DNA: TGTGCCAGCAGCTCGGGTGCCAGCACAGATACGCAGTATTTT; CDR3: CASSSGASTDTQYF
V: TRBV18; size: .; J: TRBJ1-6; D: .; DNA: TGTGCCAGCTCTGTCCAGGGAGGGTCCTATAATTCACCCCTCCACTTT; CDR3: CASSVQGGSYNSPLHF
V: TRBV24-1; size: .; J: TRBJ1-2; D: TRBD1; DNA: TGTGCCACGAATAACAGGGGATCGGGTGGCTACACCTTC; CDR3: CATNNRGSGGYTF